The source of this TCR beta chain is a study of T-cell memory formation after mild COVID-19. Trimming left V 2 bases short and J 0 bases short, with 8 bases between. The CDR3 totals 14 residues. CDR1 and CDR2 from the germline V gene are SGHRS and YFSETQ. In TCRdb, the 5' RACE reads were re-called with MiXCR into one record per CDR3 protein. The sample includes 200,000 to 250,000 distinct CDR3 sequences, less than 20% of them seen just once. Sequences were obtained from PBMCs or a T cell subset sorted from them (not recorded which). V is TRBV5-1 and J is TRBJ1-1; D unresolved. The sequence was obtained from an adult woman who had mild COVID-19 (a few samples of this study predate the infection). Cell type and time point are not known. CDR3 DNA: TGCGCCAGCAGCTTAATAGACATGAACACTGAAGCTTTCTTT. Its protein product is CASSLIDMNTEAFF.